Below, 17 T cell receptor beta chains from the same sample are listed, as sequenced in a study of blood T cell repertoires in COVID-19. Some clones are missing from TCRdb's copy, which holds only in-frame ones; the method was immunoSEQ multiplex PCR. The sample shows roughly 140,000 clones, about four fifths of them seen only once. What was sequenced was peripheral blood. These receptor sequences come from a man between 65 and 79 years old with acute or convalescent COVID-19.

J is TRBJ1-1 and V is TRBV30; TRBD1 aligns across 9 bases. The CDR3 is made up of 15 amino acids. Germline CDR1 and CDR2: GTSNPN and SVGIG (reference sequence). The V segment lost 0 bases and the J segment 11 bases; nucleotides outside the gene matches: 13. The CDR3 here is CAWSVGGQGLPGAFF. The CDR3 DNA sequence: TGTGCCTGGAGTGTGGGGGGACAGGGTCTGCCGGGGGCTTTCTTT.

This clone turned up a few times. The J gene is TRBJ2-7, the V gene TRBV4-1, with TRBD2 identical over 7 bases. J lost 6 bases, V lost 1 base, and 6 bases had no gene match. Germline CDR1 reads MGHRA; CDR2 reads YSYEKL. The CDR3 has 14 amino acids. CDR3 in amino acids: CASSQVWTSGEQYF. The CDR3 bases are TGCGCCAGCAGCCAAGTTTGGACTAGTGGCGAGCAGTACTTC.

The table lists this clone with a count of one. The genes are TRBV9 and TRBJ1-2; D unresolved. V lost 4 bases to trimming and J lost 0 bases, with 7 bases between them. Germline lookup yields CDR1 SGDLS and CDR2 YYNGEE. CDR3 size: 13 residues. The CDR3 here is CASSPPANYGYTF. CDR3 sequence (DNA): TGTGCCAGCAGCCCCCCGGCTAACTATGGCTACACCTTC.

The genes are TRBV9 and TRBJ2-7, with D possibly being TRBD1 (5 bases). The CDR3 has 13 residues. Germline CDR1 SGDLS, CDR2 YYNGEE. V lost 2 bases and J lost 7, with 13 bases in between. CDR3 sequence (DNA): TGTGCCAGCAGCGTCTCAGTGGGGCGTGAGCAGTACTTC. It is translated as CASSVSVGREQYF.

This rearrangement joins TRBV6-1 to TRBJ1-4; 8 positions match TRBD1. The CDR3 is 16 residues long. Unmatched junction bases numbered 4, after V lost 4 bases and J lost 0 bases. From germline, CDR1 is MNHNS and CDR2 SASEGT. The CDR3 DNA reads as TGTGCCAGCAGTGGTAGACAGGGGTCAACTAATGAAAAACTGTTTTTT. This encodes CASSGRQGSTNEKLFF.

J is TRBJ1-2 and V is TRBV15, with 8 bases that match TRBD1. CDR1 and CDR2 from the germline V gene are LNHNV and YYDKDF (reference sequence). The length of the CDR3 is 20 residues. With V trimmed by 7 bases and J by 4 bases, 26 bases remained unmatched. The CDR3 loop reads CATTPLGMVGRTGRTYGYTF. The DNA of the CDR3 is TGTGCCACCACCCCACTAGGTATGGTGGGCCGGACAGGGAGAACCTATGGCTACACCTTC.

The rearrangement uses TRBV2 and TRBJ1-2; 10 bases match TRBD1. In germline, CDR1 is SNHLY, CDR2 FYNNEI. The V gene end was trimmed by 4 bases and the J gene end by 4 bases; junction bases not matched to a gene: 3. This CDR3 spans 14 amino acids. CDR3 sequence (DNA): TGTGCCAGCAGTGGGACAGGGGGGATCTATGGCTACACCTTC. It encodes CASSGTGGIYGYTF.

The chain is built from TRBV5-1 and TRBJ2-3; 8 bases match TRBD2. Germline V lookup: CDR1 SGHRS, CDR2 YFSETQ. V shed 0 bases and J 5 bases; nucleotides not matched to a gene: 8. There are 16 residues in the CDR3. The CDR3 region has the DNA TGCGCCAGCAGCTTGGGAGTTAGCGGGGTGGTAGATACGCAGTATTTT. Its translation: CASSLGVSGVVDTQYF.

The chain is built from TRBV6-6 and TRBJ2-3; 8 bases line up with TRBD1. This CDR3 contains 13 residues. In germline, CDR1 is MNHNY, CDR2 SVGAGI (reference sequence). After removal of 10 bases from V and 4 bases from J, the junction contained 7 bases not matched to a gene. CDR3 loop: CATSGQAADTQYF. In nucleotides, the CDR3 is TGTGCCACCTCGGGACAGGCTGCAGATACGCAGTATTTT.

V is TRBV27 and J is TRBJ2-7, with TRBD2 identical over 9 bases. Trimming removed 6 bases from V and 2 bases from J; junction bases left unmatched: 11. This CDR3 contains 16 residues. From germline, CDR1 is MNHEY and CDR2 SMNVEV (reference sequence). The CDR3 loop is CASRSSAGGGPYEQYF. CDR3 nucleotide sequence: TGTGCCAGCAGATCCTCCGCGGGAGGGGGCCCCTACGAGCAGTACTTC.

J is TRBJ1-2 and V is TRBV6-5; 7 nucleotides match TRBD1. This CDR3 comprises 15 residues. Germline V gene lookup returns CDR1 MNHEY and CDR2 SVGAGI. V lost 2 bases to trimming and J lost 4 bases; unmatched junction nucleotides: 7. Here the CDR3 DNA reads TGTGCCAGCAGTTACCGGAGGGGGCGCGGCTATGGCTACACCTTC. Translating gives CASSYRRGRGYGYTF.

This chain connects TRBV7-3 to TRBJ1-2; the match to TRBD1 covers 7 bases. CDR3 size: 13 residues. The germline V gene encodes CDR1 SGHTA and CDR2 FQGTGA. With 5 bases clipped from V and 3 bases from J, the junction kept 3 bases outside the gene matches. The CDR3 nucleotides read TGTGCCAGCAGCCCCGGGACAGACTATGGCTACACCTTC. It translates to CASSPGTDYGYTF. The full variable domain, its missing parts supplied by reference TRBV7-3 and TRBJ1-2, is GAGVSQTPSNKVTEKGKYVELRCDPISGHTALYWYRQSLGQGPEFLIYFQGTGAADDSGLPNDRFFAVRPEGSVSTLKIQRTERGDSAVYLCASSPGTDYGYTFGSGTRLTVV.

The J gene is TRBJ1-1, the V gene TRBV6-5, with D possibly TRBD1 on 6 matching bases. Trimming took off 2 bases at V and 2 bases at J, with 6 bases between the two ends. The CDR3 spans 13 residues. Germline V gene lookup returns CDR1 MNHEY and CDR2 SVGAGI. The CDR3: CASSYGGNTEAFF. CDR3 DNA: TGTGCCAGCAGTTACGGGGGCAACACTGAAGCTTTCTTT.

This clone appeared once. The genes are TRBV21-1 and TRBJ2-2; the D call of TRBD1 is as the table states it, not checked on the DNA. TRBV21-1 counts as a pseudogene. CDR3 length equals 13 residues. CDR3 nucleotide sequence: TGTGCCAGCAGCGGACAGTACACCGGGGAGCTGTTTTTT. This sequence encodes CASSGQYTGELFF.

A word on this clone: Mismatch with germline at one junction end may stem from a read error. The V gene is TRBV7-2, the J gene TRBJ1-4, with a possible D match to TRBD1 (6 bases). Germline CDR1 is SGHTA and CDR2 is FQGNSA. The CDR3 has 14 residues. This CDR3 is CASSQTGTSEKLFF. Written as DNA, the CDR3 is TGTGCCAGCAGCCAAACAGGGACTAGTGAAAAACTGTTTTTT.

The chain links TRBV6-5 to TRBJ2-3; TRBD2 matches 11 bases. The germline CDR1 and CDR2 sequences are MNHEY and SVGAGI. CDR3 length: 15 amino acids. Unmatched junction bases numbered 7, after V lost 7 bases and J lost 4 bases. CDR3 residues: CASTAPGLAADTQYF. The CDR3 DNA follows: TGTGCCAGCACCGCGCCGGGACTAGCGGCAGATACGCAGTATTTT.

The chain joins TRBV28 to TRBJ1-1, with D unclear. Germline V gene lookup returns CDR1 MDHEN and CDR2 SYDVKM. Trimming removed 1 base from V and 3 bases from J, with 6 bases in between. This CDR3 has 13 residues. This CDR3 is CASSLFRDTEAFF. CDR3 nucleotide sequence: TGTGCCAGCAGTTTATTTCGGGACACTGAAGCTTTCTTT.